This TCR beta chain derives from a study of vaccination effects on CD4 cells after COVID-19. With regard to this clone: Its antigen is currently unknown.

Viral peptide pools were used in the ViraFEST assay to expand antigen-specific CD4+ T cells, and sequencing came afterward. Subsequent to a culture period of nine to ten days, CD4+ T cells were isolated. The person was diagnosed with PCR-confirmed SARS-CoV-2 infection between March and December 2020. Assay used: immunoSEQ multiplex PCR; TCRdb lists only in-frame clones, some missing. There are around 49,000 clones in the sample; approximately 70% occur only once, and more than 30% lies in the top ten. Sequencing was performed on CD4+ T cells from PBMCs cultured with a peptide pool, taken before COVID-19 vaccination. The TCR was taken from a human donor who had a prior SARS-CoV-2 infection.

The CDR3 DNA is TGTGCCAGCAGTGAAGTGAGGGGTACTGAAGCTTTCTTT. Protein product: CASSEVRGTEAFF. This chain uses TRBV6-1 with TRBJ1-1; D perhaps matches TRBD1 (5 bases). Per the germline V gene, CDR1 is MNHNS and CDR2 is SASEGT. The CDR3 has 13 residues. Trimming removed 1 base at V and 5 bases at J, with 8 bases between.